The 8 T cell receptor beta chains given below trace back to one sample, sequenced in a study of blood T cell repertoires in COVID-19. Produced via immunoSEQ multiplex PCR; TCRdb's table is partial and in-frame only. The sample contains fewer than 90,000 clones, 80% of which appear only once. Sequenced material: peripheral blood. The receptors stem from a woman aged 80 or over with acute or convalescent COVID-19.

CDR3: CATSSGQGEAFF. In DNA, the CDR3 is TGTGCCACCAGTTCGGGACAAGGTGAAGCTTTCTTT. The chain has TRBV24-1 and TRBJ1-1, with D possibly matching TRBD1 (6 bases). CDR3 length: 12 residues. Germline V CDR1 and CDR2: KGHDR, SFDVKD. Trimming took off 6 bases at V and 7 bases at J, with 11 bases between the two ends.

The chain has TRBV7-6 and TRBJ2-7; D is possibly TRBD2 (6 bases). Between the trimmed V and J ends, which lost 5 bases and 0 bases, there was a span of 14 bases. CDR1 and CDR2 (germline): SGHVS, FNYEAQ. This CDR3 has 15 amino acids. In nucleotides, the CDR3 is TGTGCCAGCAGCCCTTTTCGGGGGAGCTCCTACGAGCAGTACTTC. Encoded protein: CASSPFRGSSYEQYF.

The chain links TRBV5-5 to TRBJ2-2; TRBD2 might be the D (5 bases). CDR3 length: 15 residues. Germline V gene data show CDR1 as SGHKS and CDR2 as YYEKEE (reference sequence). V dropped 6 bases and J dropped 0 bases, with 12 bases sitting between them. CDR3: CASTPVASNTGELFF. The CDR3 DNA reads as TGTGCCAGCACCCCCGTAGCGTCGAACACCGGGGAGCTGTTTTTT.

V usage is TRBV5-1 and J usage is TRBJ1-1; 9 positions match TRBD1. The junction had 9 bases not matched to a gene; V was cut back by 3 bases and J by 0 bases. The CDR3 is 17 amino acids. Germline-derived CDR1 and CDR2 are SGHRS and YFSETQ. The CDR3 DNA follows: TGCGCCAGCAGCTGGAACAGGGGGCGAGGGGTGAACACTGAAGCTTTCTTT. Its translation: CASSWNRGRGVNTEAFF.

The chain has TRBV9 and TRBJ2-7; 7 bases agree with TRBD1. Trimming cost V 4 bases and J 2 bases; bases outside gene matches: 9. In germline, CDR1 is SGDLS, CDR2 YYNGEE. The CDR3 runs to 15 residues. CDR3 in amino acids: CASSTHTGDPYEQYF. The CDR3 bases are TGTGCCAGCAGCACCCACACAGGGGACCCCTACGAGCAGTACTTC.

The chain joins TRBV18 to TRBJ2-7; possible D gene TRBD2, 5 bases. V dropped 2 bases and J dropped 0 bases, with 11 bases sitting between them. Germline CDR1 and CDR2: KGHSH and LQKENI. CDR3 length equals 15 residues. The CDR3, as DNA: TGTGCCAGCTCACCAAGCGGACTGACCTCCTACGAGCAGTACTTC. This sequence encodes CASSPSGLTSYEQYF.

The V gene is TRBV24-1, the J gene TRBJ2-3; 10 positions agree with TRBD1. The trim removed 5 bases at V and 2 bases at J, leaving 3 bases unmatched. From germline, CDR1 is KGHDR and CDR2 SFDVKD. This CDR3 comprises 15 residues. The CDR3 sequence: CATSGGQGVTDTQYF. The CDR3 nucleotides are TGTGCCACCAGTGGTGGACAGGGGGTCACAGATACGCAGTATTTT.

The gene calls are TRBV5-8 and TRBJ1-1; the D is unclear. CDR3 size: 11 residues. Trimming left V 4 bases short and J 6 bases short, with 7 bases between. Germline values: CDR1 SGHTS, CDR2 YDEGEE. The CDR3 here is CASSPRAEAFF. The DNA of the CDR3 is TGTGCCAGCAGCCCTCGGGCTGAAGCTTTCTTT. The variable domain in full, completed from reference TRBV5-8 and TRBJ1-1, reads EAGVTQSPTHLIKTRGQQATLRCSPISGHTSVYWYQQALGLGLQFLLWYDEGEERNRGNFPPRFSGRQFPNYSSELNVNALELEDSALYLCASSPRAEAFFGQGTRLTVV.